A single sample gave rise to the 30 T cell receptor beta chains below, sequenced in a study of shared clonotypes between healthy human individuals. The data were produced by immunoSEQ multiplex PCR, yet TCRdb's version contains in-frame clones alone and is incomplete. The sample includes about 470,000 clones, more than 75% of them seen just once. The specimen sequenced was PBMCs. These receptors were taken from a woman aged 40 to 50 in good health. Some clones in this sample may be carry-over from other donors' samples.

The chain carries TRBV19 and TRBJ1-2; D is possibly TRBD1 (6 bases). This CDR3 has 16 amino acids. Between the trimmed V and J ends, which lost 7 bases and 4 bases, there was a span of 22 bases. Germline V CDR1 and CDR2: LNHDA, SQIVND (reference sequence). As DNA, the CDR3 is TGTGCCAGTACCCCTGCGACAGGAACGGCCGTCTATGGCTACACCTTC. It codes for CASTPATGTAVYGYTF. Looking up the rest from reference TRBV19 and TRBJ1-2 gives the full variable domain: DGGITQSPKYLFRKEGQNVTLSCEQNLNHDAMYWYRQDPGQGLRLIYYSQIVNDFQKGDIAEGYSVSREKKESFPLTVTSAQKNPTAFYLCASTPATGTAVYGYTFGSGTRLTVV.

The chain couples TRBV7-2 to TRBJ2-7, with 10 bases that match TRBD2. The J segment lost 5 bases and the V segment lost 3 bases, leaving 7 bases of the junction unmatched. This CDR3 region has 15 residues. Looked up from germline, CDR1 is SGHTA and CDR2 is FQGNSA. The CDR3 nucleotides are TGTGCCAGCAGCTTGGGGACTAGCGTAGCTAACGAGCAGTACTTC. This gives the protein CASSLGTSVANEQYF.

Details on this clone: A much bigger clone sits one base away, suggesting this may be a read error. The chain employs TRBV30 and TRBJ2-7; 8 bases agree with TRBD2. Germline V gene lookup returns CDR1 GTSNPN and CDR2 SVGIG (reference sequence). The trim removed 3 bases at V and 6 bases at J, leaving 10 bases unmatched. This CDR3 spans 14 amino acids. CDR3 amino acids: CAWRPWREDREQYF. CDR3 in DNA: TGTGCCTGGAGGCCCTGGCGGGAGGACCGCGAGCAGTACTTC.

The V call is TRBV9, the J call TRBJ2-7; 7 bases are shared with TRBD1. The CDR3 is 14 residues long. Germline CDR1 is SGDLS and CDR2 is YYNGEE. The V segment lost 4 bases and the J segment 7 bases; nucleotides outside the gene matches: 11. CDR3 DNA sequence: TGTGCCAGCAGCCCGGGACAGTCCCGGATGGAGCAGTACTTC. This sequence encodes CASSPGQSRMEQYF.

The chain links TRBV7-6 to TRBJ2-7; D not resolved. The CDR3 contains 14 residues. The V gene lost 1 base and the J gene lost 0 bases, with 7 bases spanning the gap. The V gene's germline CDR1 is SGHVS and CDR2 FNYEAQ. The DNA of the CDR3 is TGTGCCAGCAGCTTAGGGAGCGACTCCTACGAGCAGTACTTC. Translated: CASSLGSDSYEQYF.

The chain is built from TRBV7-6 and TRBJ2-2; 8 bases are a match to TRBD1. The V gene's germline CDR1 is SGHVS and CDR2 FNYEAQ. Trimming took 3 bases from V and 1 from J; bases not matched to a gene: 7. This CDR3 contains 17 residues. The CDR3, as DNA: TGTGCCAGCAGCTTCCCAGCGGACAGGGTGAACACCGGGGAGCTGTTTTTT. Its protein product is CASSFPADRVNTGELFF.

This sequence joins TRBV19 and TRBJ1-5, with a tentative D call TRBD1 (6 bases). V lost 6 bases to trimming and J lost 1 base, with 10 bases between them. Germline lookup yields CDR1 LNHDA and CDR2 SQIVND (reference sequence). The CDR3 is 14 residues long. The CDR3 region is CASRVQGSNQPQHF. The CDR3 nucleotides are TGTGCCAGTAGGGTGCAGGGGAGCAATCAGCCCCAGCATTTT.

The chain has TRBV5-4 and TRBJ2-1; no firm D call. Germline loops: CDR1 SGHNT, CDR2 YYREEE (reference sequence). Trimming cost V 1 base and J 1 base, with 9 bases left between them. The CDR3 covers 15 residues. CDR3 protein: CASSLRSTSYNEQFF. The CDR3 DNA sequence: TGTGCCAGCAGCTTGAGGAGCACATCCTACAATGAGCAGTTCTTC.

This sequence joins TRBV4-2 and TRBJ2-7, with D tentatively TRBD1 (6 bases). This CDR3 has 13 amino acids. Germline V gene lookup returns CDR1 LGHNA and CDR2 YNFKEQ. With 4 bases removed from V and 1 base from J, the gap between germline ends came to 8 bases. The CDR3 region is CASSRGQSYEQYF. DNA for the CDR3: TGTGCCAGCAGCCGCGGACAGTCCTACGAGCAGTACTTC.

CDR3 DNA: TGTGCCAGCAGCCCCGACCAAGGGGGAACCGGGGAGCTGTTTTTT. It codes for CASSPDQGGTGELFF. The chain has TRBV9 and TRBJ2-2, with a tentative D call TRBD1 (6 bases). This CDR3 region has 15 residues. Trimming stripped 4 bases from V and 5 bases from J, with 15 bases between. Germline CDR1 SGDLS, CDR2 YYNGEE.

The chain combines TRBV27 with TRBJ2-7; D is ambiguous. V lost 4 bases, J lost 3 bases, and 19 bases lay in between. Germline V lookup: CDR1 MNHEY, CDR2 SMNVEV (reference sequence). This CDR3 comprises 16 residues. The CDR3 sequence: CASSSWANTEFYEQYF. The CDR3 region has the DNA TGTGCCAGCAGTTCTTGGGCCAACACTGAGTTCTACGAGCAGTACTTC.

This chain links TRBV28 with TRBJ1-2; D ambiguous. This CDR3 has 15 amino acids. In germline, CDR1 is MDHEN, CDR2 SYDVKM. V was pared by 3 bases and J by 2 bases, with 13 bases between. CDR3 in amino acids: CASSFPPDQNYGYTF. The CDR3 DNA follows: TGTGCCAGCAGTTTCCCCCCGGACCAGAACTATGGCTACACCTTC.

The rearrangement links TRBV9 to TRBJ2-2, with 7 bases aligning to TRBD1. There are 18 residues in the CDR3. CDR1 is SGDLS and CDR2 is YYNGEE in the germline V gene. The V gene end was trimmed by 3 bases and the J gene end by 5 bases; junction bases not matched to a gene: 16. The CDR3 loop reads CASSAGTVISAGTGELFF. In nucleotides, the CDR3 is TGTGCCAGCAGCGCCGGGACAGTTATATCAGCAGGGACCGGGGAGCTGTTTTTT.

V and J are TRBV10-2 and TRBJ2-2; 11 bases fit TRBD2. The CDR3 is made up of 16 amino acids. CDR1 is WSHSY, CDR2 SAAADI, per germline. The trim removed 3 bases at V and 4 bases at J, leaving 4 bases unmatched. The CDR3 sequence: CASSDLAGGVTGELFF. CDR3 in DNA: TGCGCCAGCAGTGATCTAGCGGGAGGTGTCACCGGGGAGCTGTTTTTT.

This clone was counted a few times. The chain carries TRBV11-1 and TRBJ2-5; TRBD1 matches at 9 bases. The J call may not be correct, given that the DNA end is closer to TRBJ2-7. This CDR3 is built from 13 residues. Per the germline V gene, CDR1 is SGHAT and CDR2 is FQDESV (reference sequence). As DNA, the CDR3 is TGTGCCAGCAGTCCCGGGACAGGGTACGAGCAGTACTTC. Encoded protein: CASSPGTGYEQYF.

J is TRBJ1-2 and V is TRBV7-2; D is perhaps TRBD1 (5 bases). The germline CDR1 and CDR2 sequences are SGHTA and FQGNSA. The CDR3 contains 12 residues. V was shortened by 6 bases and J by 4 bases, with 9 bases between the two germline ends. CDR3 nucleotides: TGTGCCAGCAGATCAGGGTTCTATGGCTACACCTTC. Protein sequence: CASRSGFYGYTF.

This chain uses TRBV19 with TRBJ1-4, with D uncertain. V was trimmed by 4 bases and J by 6 bases, leaving 9 bases between them. This CDR3 comprises 13 residues. CDR1 and CDR2 from the germline V gene are LNHDA and SQIVND (reference sequence). CDR3 nucleotides: TGTGCCAGTAGTAAGCAGCCGGATGAAAAACTGTTTTTT. Amino acid sequence: CASSKQPDEKLFF.

The rearrangement joins TRBV7-9 to TRBJ2-3; D is possibly TRBD2 (6 bases). CDR3 length: 15 residues. Germline CDR1 is SEHNR and CDR2 is FQNEAQ (reference sequence). Trimming removed 4 bases at V and 0 bases at J, with 11 bases between. Written as DNA, the CDR3 is TGTGCCAGCAGCTCCCCGGGAGCTAGCACAGATACGCAGTATTTT. The encoded protein is CASSSPGASTDTQYF. The full variable domain, its missing parts supplied by reference TRBV7-9 and TRBJ2-3, is DTGVSQNPRHKITKRGQNVTFRCDPISEHNRLYWYRQTLGQGPEFLTYFQNEAQLEKSRLLSDRFSAERPKGSFSTLEIQRTEQGDSAMYLCASSSPGASTDTQYFGPGTRLTVL.

The V call is TRBV6-1, the J call TRBJ2-2; D is undetermined. Germline lookup yields CDR1 MNHNS and CDR2 SASEGT. The CDR3 length is 13 residues. Trimming pared 7 bases from V and 5 bases from J, leaving 11 bases between. CDR3 nucleotides: TGTGCCAGCACCAAGACGGTAACCGGGGAGCTGTTTTTT. Residues: CASTKTVTGELFF.

The gene calls are TRBV18 and TRBJ2-1; 14 nucleotides agree with TRBD2. After removal of 0 bases from V and 0 bases from J, the junction contained 7 bases not matched to a gene. CDR1 is KGHSH and CDR2 is LQKENI in the germline V gene. This CDR3 has 20 amino acids. CDR3 DNA: TGTGCCAGCTCACCACCGGGGAGAGGGACTAGCGGGAGCTCCTACAATGAGCAGTTCTTC. Amino acid sequence: CASSPPGRGTSGSSYNEQFF.

The rearrangement joins TRBV19 to TRBJ1-4, with D hard to call. Germline V gives CDR1 LNHDA, CDR2 SQIVND (reference sequence). This CDR3 has 15 amino acids. The V gene lost 6 bases and the J gene lost 5 bases, with 16 bases spanning the gap. This chain's CDR3 is CASSPWEQANEKLFF. CDR3 bases: TGTGCCAGTAGCCCTTGGGAGCAGGCAAATGAAAAACTGTTTTTT.

This chain links TRBV5-1 with TRBJ2-2, with D possibly matching TRBD2 (6 bases). V shed 2 bases and J shed 1 base, with 12 bases lying between them. The CDR3 length is 16 residues. Germline V gene data show CDR1 as SGHRS and CDR2 as YFSETQ. CDR3 protein: CASSFLWEENTGELFF. DNA for the CDR3: TGCGCCAGCAGCTTTCTGTGGGAGGAGAACACCGGGGAGCTGTTTTTT.

This chain connects TRBV25-1 to TRBJ1-2; D is ambiguous. CDR1 is MGHDK, CDR2 SYGVNS, per germline. CDR3 length: 18 residues. The V end lost 4 bases, the J end lost 4 bases, and 25 bases lay between the germline ends. This CDR3 is CASSVSPSGEPSLYGYTF. The CDR3 DNA reads TGTGCCAGCAGTGTAAGTCCGTCCGGGGAACCGTCCCTCTATGGCTACACCTTC.

The V call is TRBV27, the J call TRBJ2-2; D is uncertain. The CDR3 sequence is 13 residues long. Trimming stripped 5 bases from V and 2 bases from J, with 6 bases between. Germline V gene lookup returns CDR1 MNHEY and CDR2 SMNVEV (reference sequence). The CDR3 DNA sequence: TGTGCCAGCAGTAAAGGCAACACCGGGGAGCTGTTTTTT. It yields the protein CASSKGNTGELFF.

The CDR3 is CASSLALRLAGGYEQFF. The CDR3 DNA sequence: TGTGCCAGCAGCTTAGCCCTACGACTAGCGGGAGGATATGAGCAGTTCTTC. V usage is TRBV7-6 and J usage is TRBJ2-1; 13 bases fit TRBD2. This CDR3 contains 17 residues. J was trimmed by 8 bases and V by 0 bases; bases with no gene match: 7. Germline values: CDR1 SGHVS, CDR2 FNYEAQ.

The chain is built from TRBV25-1 and TRBJ2-2; D is undetermined. Germline V gene data show CDR1 as MGHDK and CDR2 as SYGVNS. This CDR3 is 14 amino acids long. Trimming left V 1 base short and J 4 bases short, with 7 bases between. The CDR3 DNA sequence: TGTGCCAGCAGTGAATCGGCCCGCACCGGGGAGCTGTTTTTT. Amino acids: CASSESARTGELFF.

The chain combines TRBV10-3 with TRBJ1-2; D unresolved. Germline CDR1 and CDR2: ENHRY and SYGVKD. With 3 bases removed from V and 4 bases from J, the gap between germline ends came to 15 bases. The CDR3 runs to 15 residues. CDR3 in amino acids: CAISDMGQSSYGYTF. CDR3 bases: TGTGCCATCAGTGATATGGGCCAGTCCTCCTATGGCTACACCTTC.

This chain joins TRBV7-3 and TRBJ2-5; D may be TRBD1 (5 bases). Trimming took off 5 bases at V and 4 bases at J, with 11 bases between the two ends. Per germline, CDR1 SGHTA and CDR2 FQGTGA. The CDR3 runs to 13 residues. The CDR3 DNA follows: TGTGCCAGCAGCCAAAACAGGCTAGAGACCCAGTACTTC. Its translation is CASSQNRLETQYF.

With respect to this clone: Within the sample, other DNA sequences also encode this same CDR3. This sequence joins TRBV7-2 and TRBJ2-1; possible D gene TRBD2, 6 bases. This CDR3 is 15 amino acids long. Looked up from germline, CDR1 is SGHTA and CDR2 is FQGNSA. Trimming took off 1 base at V and 5 bases at J, with 12 bases between the two ends. Written as DNA, the CDR3 is TGTGCCAGCAGCTTAGTGGGTGGGAGGCACAATGAGCAGTTCTTC. Translating it yields CASSLVGGRHNEQFF.

This clone was counted ten times or more. This chain connects TRBV2 to TRBJ2-7; 9 bases match TRBD1. The CDR3 runs to 14 residues. Germline lookup yields CDR1 SNHLY and CDR2 FYNNEI. Trimming took 6 bases from V and 4 from J; bases not matched to a gene: 7. CDR3 region: CASRETGGLYEQYF. CDR3 DNA: TGTGCCAGCAGAGAGACAGGGGGTTTATACGAGCAGTACTTC. Complete variable domain (other parts from reference TRBV2 and TRBJ2-7): EPEVTQTPSHQVTQMGQEVILRCVPISNHLYFYWYRQILGQKVEFLVSFYNNEISEKSEIFDDQFSVERPDGSNFTLKIRSTKLEDSAMYFCASRETGGLYEQYFGPGTRLTVT.